The next 10 T cell receptor beta chains were all read from a single sample in a study of T cell repertoires in cytomegalovirus infection. TCRdb called the reads again in MiXCR, with one record for every CDR3 protein. The top ten hold 30% to 35% of the sample, which has around 120,000 distinct CDR3 sequences, under 30% seen once. Their recognized antigens are unknown. The sequencing input was PBMCs, sequenced either directly or after in vitro stimulation (not recorded which). These receptors all come from a human donor in good health (CMV status not recorded). Some clones in this sample may be carry-over from other donors' samples.

This clonotype was seen only a few times. The V call is TRBV29-1, the J call TRBJ2-1, with a tentative D call TRBD1 (5 bases). This CDR3 region has 12 residues. The ends were cut back, 7 bases at V and 4 bases at J, with 11 bases in the middle. Germline CDR1 SQVTM, CDR2 ANQGSEA. The CDR3 spells CSAQGVYNEQFF. CDR3 in DNA: TGCAGCGCCCAAGGGGTTTACAATGAGCAGTTCTTC.

This clonotype has ten or more counts. The J gene is TRBJ1-1, the V gene TRBV7-8; D is undetermined. V was trimmed by 5 bases and J by 0 bases, leaving 16 bases between them. This CDR3 comprises 16 residues. Germline V gene sequence: CDR1 SGHVS, CDR2 FQNEAQ. Written as DNA, the CDR3 is TGTGCCAGCAGCCAAACAGTACTCACCATGAACACTGAAGCTTTCTTT. It specifies CASSQTVLTMNTEAFF.

V and J are TRBV6-2 or TRBV6-3 and TRBJ2-7; D not resolved. CDR3 size: 12 residues. The germline V gene has CDR1 MNHEY and CDR2 SVGEGT. The germline V and J ends were trimmed by 7 bases and 0 bases, with 7 bases remaining between them. The CDR3 sequence is CASISLSYEQYF. As DNA, the CDR3 is TGTGCCAGCATTTCTCTCTCCTACGAGCAGTACTTC.

A few counts support this clonotype. The V gene is TRBV28, the J gene TRBJ2-2; possibly TRBD1 for D (6 bases). The CDR3 length is 15 residues. V was pared by 7 bases and J by 5 bases, with 17 bases between. Looked up from germline, CDR1 is MDHEN and CDR2 is SYDVKM. For the CDR3, the DNA is TGTGCCAGCACAAGGGCAGGGGCCGGAACCGGGGAGCTGTTTTTT. It codes for CASTRAGAGTGELFF.

V usage is TRBV4-2 and J usage is TRBJ1-3; 7 bases agree with TRBD1. The trim removed 5 bases at V and 0 bases at J, leaving 7 bases unmatched. The CDR3 loop spans 16 amino acids. Germline V gives CDR1 LGHNA, CDR2 YNFKEQ. The DNA for the CDR3 is TGTGCCAGCAGCGGTCGACAGGGCTACTCTGGAAACACCATATATTTT. Protein product: CASSGRQGYSGNTIYF.

This clonotype was counted only a few times. The gene calls are TRBV11-2 and TRBJ2-3; tentatively, D is TRBD1 (5 bases). CDR3 size: 15 residues. Germline loops: CDR1 SGHAT, CDR2 FQNNGV. With 5 bases removed from V and 4 bases from J, the gap between germline ends came to 16 bases. The CDR3 coding sequence is TGTGCCAGCAGCGCTCAATACAGGCCGTCAGATACGCAGTATTTT. Its translation: CASSAQYRPSDTQYF.

The rearrangement joins TRBV29-1 to TRBJ2-7; D tentatively fits TRBD1 or TRBD2 (7 bases each). The CDR3 consists of 13 residues. With 5 bases removed from V and 2 bases from J, the gap between germline ends came to 13 bases. Germline V gives CDR1 SQVTM, CDR2 ANQGSEA. This CDR3 is CSVFQGGTYEQYF. CDR3 coding DNA: TGCAGCGTTTTTCAGGGGGGGACCTACGAGCAGTACTTC.

This clonotype occurred many times. The rearrangement uses TRBV7-2 and TRBJ1-4; 8 bases are a match to TRBD1. V dropped 0 bases and J dropped 6; count of bases not matched to a gene: 6. The CDR3 consists of 16 residues. CDR1 is SGHTA and CDR2 is FQGNSA in the germline V gene. The DNA of the CDR3 is TGTGCCAGCAGCTTAGCTTGGGACAGGCCGCATGAAAAACTGTTTTTT. This codes for CASSLAWDRPHEKLFF.

This CDR3 is CASSPPGTLQWEQYF. DNA for the CDR3: TGTGCCAGCTCACCACCTGGGACTCTCCAGTGGGAGCAGTACTTC. The chain is built from TRBV18 and TRBJ2-7, with a possible D match to TRBD2 (6 bases). The germline gives CDR1 KGHSH, CDR2 LQKENI. The CDR3 has 15 residues. With 0 bases removed from V and 7 bases from J, the gap between germline ends came to 16 bases.

This chain connects TRBV2 to TRBJ1-5, with 7 bases matching TRBD1. Losses at the gene ends were 6 bases for V and 2 bases for J; bases not matched to a gene: 10. Per the germline V gene, CDR1 is SNHLY and CDR2 is FYNNEI. This CDR3 is built from 16 residues. The CDR3 sequence: CASRAPGGGGNQPQHF. The CDR3 nucleotides are TGTGCCAGCAGAGCCCCAGGGGGTGGTGGCAATCAGCCCCAGCATTTT. Together with reference TRBV2 and TRBJ1-5, the CDR3 gives the full variable domain: EPEVTQTPSHQVTQMGQEVILRCVPISNHLYFYWYRQILGQKVEFLVSFYNNEISEKSEIFDDQFSVERPDGSNFTLKIRSTKLEDSAMYFCASRAPGGGGNQPQHFGDGTRLSIL.